This TCR beta chain appears in the sequencing data of a study of blood T cells in healthy people across ages. Study conclusions and caveats: As age increased, TCR beta diversity per million T cells fell in a roughly linear fashion. Long-lived and aged donors differed, with more naive CD4+ cells and higher diversity in the long-lived.

A second about 7 to 11 cycle PCR used barcoded and J-beta primers. TCRdb fed the 5' RACE reads into MiXCR, producing one record per CDR3 protein. The sample lists hundreds of thousands of distinct CDR3 sequences, 25% to 30% occurring once. The CDR3 totals 16 residues. V was cut by 3 bases and J by 1 base, with 13 bases left in between. This clonotype was picked up many times. What it recognizes is unknown. The rearrangement uses TRBV12-3 or TRBV12-4 and TRBJ1-5; maybe TRBD1 (5 bases). The sequence was collected from a woman over 75 in good health. The sequencing sample was made of blood. The CDR3 DNA reads as TGTGCCAGCAGTTTGGGGAGGGGCAGGAGCAATCAGCCCCAGCATTTT. This codes for CASSLGRGRSNQPQHF.